The 5 T cell receptor beta chains given below trace back to one sample, sequenced in a study of glioma-infiltrating T cells. Amplification of TCR alpha and beta CDR3 regions from RNA used iRepertoire nested multiplex PCR. Each CDR3 protein gets one entry after TCRdb re-called the multiplex PCR reads with MiXCR. The table has 300,000 to 450,000 distinct CDR3 sequences, about 40% seen once. The sample comprised glioma tissue, nonneoplastic brain tissue, or PBMCs (not recorded which). The receptors were sampled from a human donor with low-grade glioma or glioblastoma, undergoing nonglioma brain surgery, or in good health (not recorded which).

The chain combines TRBV7-2 with TRBJ2-5, with D uncertain. The CDR3 is made up of 14 amino acids. Germline-derived CDR1 and CDR2 are SGHTA and FQGNSA. Trimming shortened V by 5 bases and J by 4 bases, and 14 bases separated the two germline ends. The CDR3: CASSRGIAPETQYF. CDR3 sequence (DNA): TGTGCCAGCAGCCGCGGAATAGCACCAGAGACCCAGTACTTC.

This sequence joins TRBV6-2 or TRBV6-3 and TRBJ2-3, with D tentatively TRBD1 (5 bases). Deletions cut 2 bases from V and 0 bases from J, with 12 bases between. CDR3 length: 16 amino acids. In germline, CDR1 is MNHEY, CDR2 SVGEGT. As DNA, the CDR3 is TGTGCCAGCAGTTACGCCGACAGAGAGAGCACAGATACGCAGTATTTT. Residues: CASSYADRESTDTQYF.

The sample holds a few counts of this clonotype. The chain uses TRBV29-1 and TRBJ1-3; 10 bases align to TRBD1. Per the germline V gene, CDR1 is SQVTM and CDR2 is ANQGSEA. There are 14 residues in the CDR3. J was trimmed by 4 bases and V by 8 bases; bases with no gene match: 8. CDR3 DNA sequence: TGCAGCACGGCGGGACAGGGGACCGGAAACACCATATATTTT. Translated, it gives CSTAGQGTGNTIYF. The complete variable domain, with remaining parts taken from reference TRBV29-1 and TRBJ1-3, reads SAVISQKPSRDICQRGTSLTIQCQVDSQVTMMFWYRQQPGQSLTLIATANQGSEATYESGFVIDKFPISRPNLTFSTLTVSNMSPEDSSIYLCSTAGQGTGNTIYFGEGSWLTVV.

As to this clonotype: A much larger clonotype is one base distant, so this may be a read error. The conserved phenylalanine or tryptophan is not found at the CDR3 terminus, so this likely reflects a read error. V usage is TRBV25-1 and J usage is TRBJ2-7, with 9 bases lining up with TRBD2. This CDR3 region has 14 residues. The germline CDR1 and CDR2 sequences are MGHDK and SYGVNS. V shed 5 bases and J 5 bases; nucleotides not matched to a gene: 7. The CDR3 spells CASSLAGANNEQYS. CDR3 nucleotide sequence: TGTGCCAGCAGTTTAGCGGGAGCGAACAACGAGCAGTACTCC.

In this sample, this clonotype turned up a few times. The rearrangement joins TRBV2 to TRBJ1-5, with D possibly being TRBD1 (5 bases). The germline gives CDR1 SNHLY, CDR2 FYNNEI. The CDR3 consists of 14 residues. V lost 6 bases and J 4 bases, leaving 13 bases between the germline ends. The DNA of the CDR3 is TGTGCCAGCAGCGGGGACGGTCGGAATCAGCCCCAGCATTTT. It specifies CASSGDGRNQPQHF.